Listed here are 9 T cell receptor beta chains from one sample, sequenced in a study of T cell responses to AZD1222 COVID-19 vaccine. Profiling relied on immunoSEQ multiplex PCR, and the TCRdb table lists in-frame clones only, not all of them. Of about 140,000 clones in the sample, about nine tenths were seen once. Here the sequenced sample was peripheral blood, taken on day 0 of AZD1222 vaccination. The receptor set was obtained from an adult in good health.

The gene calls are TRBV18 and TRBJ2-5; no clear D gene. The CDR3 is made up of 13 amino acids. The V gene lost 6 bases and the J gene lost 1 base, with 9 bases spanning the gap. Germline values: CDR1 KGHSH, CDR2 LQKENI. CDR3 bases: TGTGCCAGCTCCCCCCTCGGCCAAGAGACCCAGTACTTC. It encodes CASSPLGQETQYF.

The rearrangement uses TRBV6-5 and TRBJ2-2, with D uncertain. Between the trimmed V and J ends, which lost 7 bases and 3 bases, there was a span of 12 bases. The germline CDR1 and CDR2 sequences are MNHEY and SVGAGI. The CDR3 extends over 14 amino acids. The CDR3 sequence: CASTNRADTGELFF. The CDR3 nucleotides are TGTGCCAGCACAAACCGCGCGGACACCGGGGAGCTGTTTTTT.

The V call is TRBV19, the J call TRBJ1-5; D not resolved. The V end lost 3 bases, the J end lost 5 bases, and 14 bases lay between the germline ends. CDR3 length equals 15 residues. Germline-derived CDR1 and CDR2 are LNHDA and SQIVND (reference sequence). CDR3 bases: TGTGCCAGTAGTATCGGTGTGCAAGTCGATCAGCCCCAGCATTTT. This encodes CASSIGVQVDQPQHF.

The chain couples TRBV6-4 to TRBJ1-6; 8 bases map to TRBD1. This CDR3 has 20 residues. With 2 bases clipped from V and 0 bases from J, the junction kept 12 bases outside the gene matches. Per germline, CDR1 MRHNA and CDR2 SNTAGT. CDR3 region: CASSDPKRDRRRSYNSPLHF. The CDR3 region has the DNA TGTGCCAGCAGTGACCCTAAGAGGGACAGGCGACGCTCCTATAATTCACCCCTCCACTTT.

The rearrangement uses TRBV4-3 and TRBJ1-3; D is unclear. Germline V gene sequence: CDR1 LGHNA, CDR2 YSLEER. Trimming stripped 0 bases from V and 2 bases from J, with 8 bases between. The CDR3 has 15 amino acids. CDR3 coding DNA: TGCGCCAGCAGCCAAGATTGGGGTACTGGAAACACCATATATTTT. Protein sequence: CASSQDWGTGNTIYF.

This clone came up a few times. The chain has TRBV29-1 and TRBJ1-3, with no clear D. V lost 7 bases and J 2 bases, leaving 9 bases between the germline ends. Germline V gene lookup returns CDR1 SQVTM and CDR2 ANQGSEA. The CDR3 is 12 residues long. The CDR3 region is CSAWITGNTIYF. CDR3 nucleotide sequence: TGCAGCGCCTGGATAACTGGAAACACCATATATTTT. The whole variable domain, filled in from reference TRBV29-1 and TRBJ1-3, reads SAVISQKPSRDICQRGTSLTIQCQVDSQVTMMFWYRQQPGQSLTLIATANQGSEATYESGFVIDKFPISRPNLTFSTLTVSNMSPEDSSIYLCSAWITGNTIYFGEGSWLTVV.

CDR3 nucleotides: TGTGCCACCAGTGAGGGCTTCGGCGGGGAAAAACTGTTTTTT. Translating gives CATSEGFGGEKLFF. The chain joins TRBV24-1 to TRBJ1-4; no firm D call. The V gene's germline CDR1 is KGHDR and CDR2 SFDVKD. Deletions cut 4 bases from V and 8 bases from J, with 13 bases between. The CDR3 covers 14 residues.

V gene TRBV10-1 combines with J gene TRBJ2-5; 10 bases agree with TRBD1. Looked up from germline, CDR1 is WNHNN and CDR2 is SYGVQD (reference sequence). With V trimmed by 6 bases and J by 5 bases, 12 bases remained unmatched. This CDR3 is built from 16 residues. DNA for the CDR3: TGCGCCAGCAGCTGTACCTCGGGACAGGGGACGGAGACCCAGTACTTC. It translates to CASSCTSGQGTETQYF.

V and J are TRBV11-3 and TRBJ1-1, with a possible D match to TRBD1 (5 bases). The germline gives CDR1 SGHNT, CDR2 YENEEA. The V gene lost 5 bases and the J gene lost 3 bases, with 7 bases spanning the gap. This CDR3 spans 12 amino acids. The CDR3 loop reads CASSRGYTEAFF. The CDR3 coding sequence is TGTGCCAGCAGCCGGGGGTACACTGAAGCTTTCTTT.